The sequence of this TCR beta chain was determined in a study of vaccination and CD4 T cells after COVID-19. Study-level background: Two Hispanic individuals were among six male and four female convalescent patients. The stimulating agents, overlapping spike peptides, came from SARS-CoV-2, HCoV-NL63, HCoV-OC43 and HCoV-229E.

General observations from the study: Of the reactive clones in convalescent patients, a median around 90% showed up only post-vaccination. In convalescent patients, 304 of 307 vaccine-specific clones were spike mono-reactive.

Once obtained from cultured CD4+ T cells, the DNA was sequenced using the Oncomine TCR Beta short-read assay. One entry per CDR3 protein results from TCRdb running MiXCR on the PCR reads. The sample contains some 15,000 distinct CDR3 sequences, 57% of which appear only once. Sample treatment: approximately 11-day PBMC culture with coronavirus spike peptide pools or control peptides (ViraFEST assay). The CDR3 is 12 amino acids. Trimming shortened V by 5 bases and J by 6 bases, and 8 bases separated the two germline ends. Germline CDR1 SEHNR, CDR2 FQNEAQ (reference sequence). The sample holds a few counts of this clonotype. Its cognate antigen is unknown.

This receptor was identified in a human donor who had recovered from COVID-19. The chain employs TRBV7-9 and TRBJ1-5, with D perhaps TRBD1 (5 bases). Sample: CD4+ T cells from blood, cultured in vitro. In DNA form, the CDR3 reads TGTGCCAGCAGCCGGGGGGTTCAGCCCCAGCATTTT. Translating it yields CASSRGVQPQHF. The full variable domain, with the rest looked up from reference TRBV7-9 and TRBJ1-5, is DTGVSQNPRHKITKRGQNVTFRCDPISEHNRLYWYRQTLGQGPEFLTYFQNEAQLEKSRLLSDRFSAERPKGSFSTLEIQRTEQGDSAMYLCASSRGVQPQHFGDGTRLSIL.